This TCR beta chain was identified during a study of blood T cell repertoires in COVID-19. Per the germline V gene, CDR1 is MNHEY and CDR2 is SMNVEV (reference sequence). The V and J ends lost 5 bases and 1 base, in that order; junction bases with no gene match: 2. The length of the CDR3 is 14 residues. Clones were read by immunoSEQ multiplex PCR, and TCRdb kept only the in-frame ones, dropping some. The sample contains approximately 270,000 clones, 80% to 90% of which appear only once. Participants spanned ages about 18 to 90 years and resided in some 22 US areas. Recovered participants had two consecutive negative NP/OP PCR tests, healthcare professional clearance, or symptom resolution.

The source of this sequence is a woman between 25 and 40 years old who had recovered from COVID-19. The rearrangement links TRBV27 to TRBJ1-5; the match to TRBD1 covers 7 bases. Source material: PBMCs or T cells enriched from blood (not recorded which). CDR3 DNA: TGTGCCAGCAGTCGACAGGGAAGCAATCAGCCCCAGCATTTT. It translates to CASSRQGSNQPQHF.